This T cell receptor (beta chain) was recorded in a study of T-cell reconstitution after alpha-beta-depleted transplantation in children (dated by TCRdb to between 2015 and 2016). Regarding the complete study: T-cell immune reconstitution after TCRalphabeta/CD19-depleted allogeneic hematopoietic cell transplantation in children was quantitatively tracked in the study by means of TCR repertoire profiling.

About this clonotype: No cognate antigen has been identified for it. No base quality values were provided; no much bigger clone lies one nucleotide off.

Trimming removed 0 bases from V and 4 bases from J; the gene matches leave 7 bases unexplained. In the germline V gene, CDR1 corresponds to SGDLS and CDR2 to YYNGEE. Inclusive of the bounding cysteine and phenylalanine, the CDR3 is 15 residues long. Kept here is only the CDR3 DNA, which spans 45 bases and is read in frame from base 1. Libraries were constructed by PCR. For sequencing, an Illumina HiSeq 2500 was employed. To normalize quantification of the TCRbeta repertoire, the TCR libraries were built with molecular barcoding that relied on unique molecular identifiers. The public reads were reprocessed in TCRdb via fastp at Q25 and MiXCR, keeping in-frame beta chains. Rows merge per CDR3 protein into single entries with the most common DNA and genes. This sample is represented by about 690,000 distinct CDR3 sequences; approximately 16% of them were singletons. The ten most abundant clones make up 0.85% to 1.3% of the sample.

The chain links TRBV9 with TRBJ2-7, with TRBD2 matching 7 junction bases. The material sequenced was PBMCs from the stem cell graft donor, taken from the stem cell graft. The sequence was obtained from a human donor who donated a stem cell graft to a child with acute myeloid leukemia. The CDR3 corresponds to CASSVAGDYRYEQYF. The DNA sequence is as follows: TGTGCCAGCAGCGTAGCTGGGGACTACCGATACGAGCAGTACTTC.